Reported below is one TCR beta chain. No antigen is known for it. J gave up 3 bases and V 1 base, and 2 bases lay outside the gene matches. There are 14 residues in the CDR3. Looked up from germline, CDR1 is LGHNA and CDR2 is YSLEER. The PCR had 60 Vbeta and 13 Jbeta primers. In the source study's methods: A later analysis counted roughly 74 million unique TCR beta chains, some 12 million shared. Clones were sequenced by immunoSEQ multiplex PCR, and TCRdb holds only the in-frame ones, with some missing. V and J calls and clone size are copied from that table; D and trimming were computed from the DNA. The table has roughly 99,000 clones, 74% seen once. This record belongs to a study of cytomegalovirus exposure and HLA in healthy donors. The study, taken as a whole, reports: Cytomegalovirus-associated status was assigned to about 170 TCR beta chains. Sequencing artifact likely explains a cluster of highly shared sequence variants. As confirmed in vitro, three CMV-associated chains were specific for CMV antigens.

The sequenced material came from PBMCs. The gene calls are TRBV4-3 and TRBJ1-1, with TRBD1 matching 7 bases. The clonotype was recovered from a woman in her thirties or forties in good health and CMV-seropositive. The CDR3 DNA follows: TGCGCCAGCAGCCAAGCCGACAGGGACACTGAAGCTTTCTTT. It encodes CASSQADRDTEAFF.